The entry that follows covers one T cell receptor (beta chain) sequence. Relative to the germline gene, one junction end is altered; a read error may explain this. Data came from immunoSEQ multiplex PCR; TCRdb stores just in-frame clones and leaves some out. The top ten clones hold roughly 1.6% of a sample with around 140,000 clones, 75% to 90% of them seen once. This CDR3 has 16 amino acids. Germline CDR1 is SGHRS and CDR2 is YFSETQ. This sample stems from a study of blood T cell repertoires in COVID-19. The receptor was derived from a woman aged 45-65 years with acute or convalescent COVID-19. The specimen sequenced was peripheral blood. The chain couples TRBV5-1 to TRBJ2-7; TRBD2 matches 10 bases. For the CDR3, the DNA is TGCGCCTGCAGGGAGGCTAGCGGGAGCTACTCCTACGAGCAGTACTTC. Its translation: CACREASGSYSYEQYF.